A single sample is the source of the 26 T cell receptor beta chains below, sequenced in a study of blood T cell repertoires in COVID-19. Produced via immunoSEQ multiplex PCR; TCRdb's table is partial and in-frame only. The sample lists about 70,000 clones; approximately 86% were seen once. Sequencing input: peripheral blood. The source is a human donor in a cohort sampled during active COVID-19.

This clone was counted once. The rearrangement joins TRBV3-1 (or the pseudogene TRBV3-2) to TRBJ1-2, with D perhaps TRBD1 (5 bases). V lost 1 base, J lost 7 bases, and 25 bases lay in between. Germline assignment: CDR1 LGHDT and CDR2 YNNKEL (reference sequence). The CDR3 consists of 18 residues. In nucleotides, the CDR3 is TGTGCCAGCAGCCAAGCAGGAGGGGTAAATTTTGCTGAGGGTGGCTACACCTTC. It encodes CASSQAGGVNFAEGGYTF.

The chain couples TRBV3-1 (or the pseudogene TRBV3-2) to TRBJ2-5, with 13 bases lining up with TRBD2. The CDR3 contains 16 residues. Per the germline V gene, CDR1 is LGHDT and CDR2 is YNNKEL (reference sequence). V trimming: 4 bases; J trimming: 5 bases; junction bases outside the gene matches: 7. The CDR3 spells CASSRKTSGGPETQYF. The CDR3 region has the DNA TGTGCCAGCAGCCGGAAGACTAGCGGGGGGCCGGAGACCCAGTACTTC.

The chain has TRBV18 and TRBJ2-5, with TRBD1 as a possible D gene (5 bases). Deletions cut 3 bases from V and 3 bases from J, with 11 bases between. The CDR3 runs to 14 residues. The V gene's germline CDR1 is KGHSH and CDR2 LQKENI. CDR3 sequence: CASSPGALKETQYF. As DNA, the CDR3 is TGTGCCAGCTCACCTGGGGCCTTAAAAGAGACCCAGTACTTC.

This rearrangement joins TRBV7-7 to TRBJ2-6; 11 bases agree with TRBD2. Germline assignment: CDR1 SSHAT and CDR2 FNYEAQ (reference sequence). V dropped 0 bases and J dropped 0; count of bases not matched to a gene: 7. The CDR3 is made up of 20 amino acids. The CDR3, as DNA: TGTGCCAGCAGCTTAGCCCTACTAGCGGGGGACCCCTCTGGGGCCAACGTCCTGACTTTC. Its protein product is CASSLALLAGDPSGANVLTF. Full variable domain (outside the CDR3, taken from reference TRBV7-7 and TRBJ2-6): GAGVSQSPRYKVTKRGQDVTLRCDPISSHATLYWYQQALGQGPEFLTYFNYEAQPDKSGLPSDRFSAERPEGSISTLTIQRTEQRDSAMYRCASSLALLAGDPSGANVLTFGAGSRLTVL.

The chain joins TRBV19 to TRBJ1-5; TRBD1 agrees at 7 bases. Germline lookup yields CDR1 LNHDA and CDR2 SQIVND (reference sequence). The V segment lost 10 bases and the J segment 2 bases; nucleotides outside the gene matches: 11. There are 15 residues in the CDR3. The CDR3 sequence is CATSRTGEGNQPQHF. In nucleotides, the CDR3 is TGTGCCACCAGTCGAACAGGGGAGGGCAATCAGCCCCAGCATTTT.

The chain uses TRBV5-1 and TRBJ2-3, with D possibly matching TRBD1 (7 bases). The germline gives CDR1 SGHRS, CDR2 YFSETQ. V lost 4 bases, J lost 5 bases, and 20 bases lay in between. CDR3 length: 16 residues. The CDR3 here is CASSPGGLGGQDTQYF. CDR3 in DNA: TGCGCCAGCAGCCCCGGAGGGCTAGGGGGCCAAGATACGCAGTATTTT.

This clone was recorded a few times. The chain is built from TRBV27 and TRBJ2-7, with D perhaps matching TRBD2 (7 bases). The germline V gene has CDR1 MNHEY and CDR2 SMNVEV (reference sequence). Trimming left V 11 bases short and J 2 bases short, with 22 bases between. CDR3 length equals 15 residues. This CDR3 is CAVRQGGGATYEQYF. The CDR3 DNA reads TGTGCCGTCCGCCAGGGAGGGGGGGCGACCTACGAGCAGTACTTC.

V is TRBV4-1 and J is TRBJ2-5; a possible D gene is TRBD2 (6 bases). The CDR3 is made up of 15 amino acids. Trimming cost V 3 bases and J 2 bases, with 13 bases left between them. Germline V gene sequence: CDR1 MGHRA, CDR2 YSYEKL. The DNA of the CDR3 is TGCGCCAGCAGCCAGGGCGGGGCCCCGCAAGAGACCCAGTACTTC. It specifies CASSQGGAPQETQYF.

The chain combines TRBV12-5 with TRBJ2-3; 10 bases are a match to TRBD2. V shed 0 bases and J 0 bases; nucleotides not matched to a gene: 0. The CDR3 covers 16 residues. Germline assignment: CDR1 LGHNT and CDR2 FRNRAP. CDR3 in DNA: TGTGCTAGTGGTTTGGTACTAGCGGGGAGCACAGATACGCAGTATTTT. Protein product: CASGLVLAGSTDTQYF.

CDR3 region: CASSPPGQGGNEQFF. The CDR3, as DNA: TGTGCCAGCAGCCCGCCGGGACAGGGGGGGAATGAGCAGTTCTTC. V is TRBV5-5 and J is TRBJ2-1; TRBD1 agrees at 11 bases. J gave up 7 bases and V 4 bases, and 7 bases lay outside the gene matches. Per the germline V gene, CDR1 is SGHKS and CDR2 is YYEKEE (reference sequence). The CDR3 spans 15 residues.

The genes are TRBV18 and TRBJ2-5; 15 bases match TRBD2. Trimming cost V 3 bases and J 4 bases; bases outside gene matches: 3. The CDR3 length is 16 residues. The germline V gene encodes CDR1 KGHSH and CDR2 LQKENI. The DNA of the CDR3 is TGTGCCAGCTCACCTCCGGGACTAGCGGGAGGAGAGACCCAGTACTTC. Translated: CASSPPGLAGGETQYF. Complete variable domain (other parts from reference TRBV18 and TRBJ2-5): NAGVMQNPRHLVRRRGQEARLRCSPMKGHSHVYWYRQLPEEGLKFMVYLQKENIIDESGMPKERFSAEFPKEGPSILRIQQVVRGDSAAYFCASSPPGLAGGETQYFGPGTRLLVL.

The chain employs TRBV9 and TRBJ2-3; TRBD2 matches 10 bases. V was pared by 4 bases and J by 9 bases, with 14 bases of the junction left unmatched. CDR3 size: 16 residues. CDR1 is SGDLS and CDR2 is YYNGEE in the germline V gene. CDR3 in amino acids: CASSSPQRGGSRTQYF. The DNA of the CDR3 is TGTGCCAGCAGCTCCCCTCAGCGGGGGGGGTCTCGAACGCAGTATTTT.

The chain is built from TRBV30 and TRBJ1-1; TRBD1 is a possible D gene (5 bases). Germline CDR1 is GTSNPN and CDR2 is SVGIG (reference sequence). This CDR3 spans 14 amino acids. Trimming shortened V by 0 bases and J by 1 base, and 9 bases separated the two germline ends. CDR3 coding DNA: TGTGCCTGGAGTGTTGCAGGGTCGAACACTGAAGCTTTCTTT. Encoded protein: CAWSVAGSNTEAFF.

This chain links TRBV7-9 with TRBJ2-5, with TRBD2 identical over 10 bases. In germline, CDR1 is SEHNR, CDR2 FQNEAQ (reference sequence). Trimming took 1 base from V and 5 from J; bases not matched to a gene: 10. The CDR3 length is 17 residues. The CDR3, as DNA: TGTGCCAGCAGCTTAGGTTCCCGTCTAGCGGGGGTGGAGACCCAGTACTTC. Its translation: CASSLGSRLAGVETQYF.

The chain joins TRBV6-1 to TRBJ1-1; TRBD1 agrees at 10 bases. Germline lookup yields CDR1 MNHNS and CDR2 SASEGT. The CDR3 is 16 residues long. Trimming at V came to 2 bases and at J to 3 bases, leaving 6 bases not matched to a gene. The CDR3 DNA reads as TGTGCCAGCAGTGAATCTCTCGGGACAGGGGACACTGAAGCTTTCTTT. This translates into CASSESLGTGDTEAFF.

This clone was observed a single time. Here the CDR3 DNA reads TGTGCCAGCAGCGCCGGGACAGGGGGCTGGAATGAGCAGTTCTTC. As protein: CASSAGTGGWNEQFF. The rearrangement uses TRBV7-7 and TRBJ2-1; 12 bases are shared with TRBD1. V shed 5 bases and J 7 bases; nucleotides not matched to a gene: 6. This CDR3 region has 15 residues. CDR1 is SSHAT, CDR2 FNYEAQ, per germline (reference sequence).

In its sample, this clone was seen once. V and J are TRBV27 and TRBJ2-7, with a tentative D call TRBD2 (6 bases). This CDR3 is built from 17 residues. Trimming removed 0 bases at V and 0 bases at J, with 15 bases between. Germline CDR1 MNHEY, CDR2 SMNVEV (reference sequence). The CDR3 bases are TGTGCCAGCAGTTTATCCGTTACGAGCGGGTTCTCCTACGAGCAGTACTTC. Translated: CASSLSVTSGFSYEQYF.

The chain combines TRBV27 with TRBJ1-5; possible D gene TRBD1, 6 bases. There are 15 residues in the CDR3. V was clipped by 2 bases and J by 7 bases, with 15 bases between them. In germline, CDR1 is MNHEY, CDR2 SMNVEV (reference sequence). Written as DNA, the CDR3 is TGTGCCAGCAGTTTAACTACAGGGAGAGGGCAGCCCCAGCATTTT. It codes for CASSLTTGRGQPQHF.

The chain employs TRBV5-1 and TRBJ2-5; D possibly corresponds to TRBD2 (5 bases). The germline V and J ends were trimmed by 1 base and 4 bases, with 14 bases remaining between them. Germline loops: CDR1 SGHRS, CDR2 YFSETQ. This CDR3 is 15 amino acids long. In nucleotides, the CDR3 is TGCGCCAGCAGCTTGTCAACTAGTTCATCAGAGACCCAGTACTTC. Amino acids: CASSLSTSSSETQYF.

The rearrangement links TRBV6-5 to TRBJ1-6; tentatively, D is TRBD1 (6 bases). V gave up 7 bases and J gave up 9 bases, with 13 bases separating them. CDR3 length equals 13 residues. Germline CDR1 MNHEY, CDR2 SVGAGI. Here the CDR3 DNA reads TGTGCCAGCAATCGGGACACAATTTCACCCCTCCACTTT. Its protein product is CASNRDTISPLHF.

The chain joins TRBV20-1 to TRBJ2-1; tentatively, D is TRBD2 (6 bases). Germline lookup yields CDR1 DFQATT and CDR2 SNEGSKA (reference sequence). The CDR3 is made up of 11 amino acids. Trimming removed 3 bases from V and 11 bases from J, with 11 bases in between. CDR3 region: CSASGGPQQFF. CDR3 DNA: TGCAGTGCTAGTGGAGGGCCCCAGCAGTTCTTC.

This chain joins TRBV2 and TRBJ1-5; maybe TRBD1 (6 bases). Trimming removed 2 bases at V and 4 bases at J, with 12 bases between. The CDR3 loop spans 15 amino acids. Germline assignment: CDR1 SNHLY and CDR2 FYNNEI. CDR3 protein: CASSESQGTNQPQHF. In nucleotides, the CDR3 is TGTGCCAGCAGTGAAAGTCAGGGGACGAATCAGCCCCAGCATTTT.

The chain links TRBV18 to TRBJ2-5; 7 bases agree with TRBD1. Germline V gene lookup returns CDR1 KGHSH and CDR2 LQKENI. V trimming: 2 bases; J trimming: 2 bases; junction bases outside the gene matches: 2. This CDR3 has 14 amino acids. The DNA of the CDR3 is TGTGCCAGCTCACCAAACAGGGGTCAAGAGACCCAGTACTTC. It encodes CASSPNRGQETQYF.

This sequence joins TRBV10-1 and TRBJ2-5; 7 nucleotides match TRBD2. Germline V gene sequence: CDR1 WNHNN, CDR2 SYGVQD (reference sequence). V lost 6 bases and J lost 5; bases outside the gene matches: 21. This CDR3 is built from 18 residues. The CDR3 DNA follows: TGCGCCAGCAGCTCCGCGGGAGTAGCGGACCCGACCGGGGAGACCCAGTACTTC. Amino acid sequence: CASSSAGVADPTGETQYF.

Only one count was recorded for this clone. The chain joins TRBV30 to TRBJ1-5, with TRBD1 identical over 8 bases. This CDR3 has 16 residues. The ends lost 0 bases at V and 15 bases at J; junction bases unmatched: 19. Per the germline V gene, CDR1 is GTSNPN and CDR2 is SVGIG (reference sequence). CDR3 DNA sequence: TGTGCCTGGAGTGTATGGGGGGGACCCGGGACAGGTAACCGGCATTTT. Translating it yields CAWSVWGGPGTGNRHF. The full variable domain, completed using reference TRBV30 and TRBJ1-5, is SQTIHQWPATLVQPVGSPLSLECTVEGTSNPNLYWYRQAAGRGLQLLFYSVGIGQISSEVPQNLSASRPQDRQFILSSKKLLLSDSGFYLCAWSVWGGPGTGNRHFGDGTRLSIL.

The genes are TRBV5-4 and TRBJ1-4; weak D call: TRBD1 (5 bases). Trimming removed 0 bases at V and 6 bases at J, with 15 bases between. The CDR3 runs to 16 residues. Germline loops: CDR1 SGHNT, CDR2 YYREEE (reference sequence). The DNA of the CDR3 is TGTGCCAGCAGCTTGGGCCCCCAACAGGACGATGAAAAACTGTTTTTT. Translated: CASSLGPQQDDEKLFF. Supplemented by reference TRBV5-4 and TRBJ1-4, the full variable domain reads ETGVTQSPTHLIKTRGQQVTLRCSSQSGHNTVSWYQQALGQGPQFIFQYYREEENGRGNFPPRFSGLQFPNYSSELNVNALELDDSALYLCASSLGPQQDDEKLFFGSGTQLSVL.